This T cell receptor (beta chain) was sequenced in a study of T-cell memory formation after mild COVID-19. About the research overall: In these data, TCR clusters were largely donor specific. Study observations and caveats: Contracting CD4+ clones lay largely in CM and EM, with CD8+ ones residing in EMRA.

This CDR3 is built from 16 residues. The V gene's germline CDR1 is SGHRS and CDR2 YFSETQ. The V and J ends lost 4 bases and 3 bases, in that order; junction bases with no gene match: 9. For this clonotype: No antigen is known for it.

The 5'RACE method, run with constant-segment primers, produced TCR alpha and TCR beta cDNA libraries (carrying sample barcodes and UMIs). TCRdb re-analysed the 5' RACE reads in MiXCR, keeping a single row per CDR3 protein. This repertoire shows roughly 410,000 distinct CDR3 sequences, more than 20% found once; its top ten account for 8.5% to 9%. The source is an adult woman who had mild COVID-19 (a few samples of this study predate the infection). Cell type and time point are not known. Sequencing was carried out using PBMCs or a T cell subset sorted from them (not recorded which). The chain combines TRBV5-1 with TRBJ2-1, with 8 bases lining up with TRBD1. The CDR3 protein is CASSAGGTGHYNEQFF. For the CDR3, the DNA is TGCGCCAGCAGCGCTGGGGGGACAGGACACTACAATGAGCAGTTCTTC.